This T cell receptor beta chain was found in a study of T cells in Graves' hyperthyroidism and ophthalmopathy. Study summary: The initial diagnosis was the point when peripheral blood was collected, ahead of any treatment.

Comment on this clonotype: Just one base apart from a much larger clone, this may be a read error.

Using RNA transcripts as the source, TCR beta CDR3 regions were amplified. Initially, a first-round RT-PCR of the TCR CDR3 employed the HTBI primer set. MiXCR was run by TCRdb on the multiplex PCR reads, yielding one entry per CDR3 protein. The sample yields roughly 420,000 distinct CDR3 sequences, roughly 13% seen once. Germline-derived CDR1 and CDR2 are GTSNPN and SVGIG (reference sequence). The CDR3 loop spans 15 amino acids. Material: blood. The chain joins TRBV30 to TRBJ2-2, with 9 nucleotides matching TRBD2. The receptor was isolated from a woman between 18 and 29 years old with Graves' hyperthyroidism. The CDR3 DNA follows: TGTGCCGGGAGTGGCCTAGCGGGACTGACCGGGGAGCTGTTTTTT. This gives the protein CAGSGLAGLTGELFF.